What follows are 10 T cell receptor beta chains derived from one specimen sequenced in a study of T cell repertoires in ileal Crohn's disease. Method: immunoSEQ multiplex PCR; TCRdb's copy keeps in-frame clones and lacks some. Of about 2,400 clones listed, 75% to 90% are singletons. Time point given: neoterminal ileum biopsy at postoperative endoscopy, about 6 months after surgery. The sample taken for sequencing was ileal tissue. Receptors originate from an adult with Crohn's disease.

The V and J genes are TRBV9 and TRBJ1-1, with D uncertain. V was trimmed by 0 bases and J by 5 bases, leaving 14 bases between them. CDR3 size: 15 residues. Germline V gene sequence: CDR1 SGDLS, CDR2 YYNGEE. CDR3: CASSVGPGIRTEAFF. The CDR3 coding sequence is TGTGCCAGCAGCGTAGGGCCGGGCATAAGGACTGAAGCTTTCTTT.

The chain joins TRBV6-5 to TRBJ2-1; 8 bases match TRBD2. CDR1 MNHEY and CDR2 SVGAGI come from the germline V gene. The ends lost 2 bases at V and 7 bases at J; junction bases unmatched: 7. This CDR3 comprises 15 residues. For the CDR3, the DNA is TGTGCCAGCAGTTACGTCGGGAGGGGTGTAAATGAGCAGTTCTTC. The encoded protein is CASSYVGRGVNEQFF.

This rearrangement joins TRBV6-5 to TRBJ2-7; D perhaps matches TRBD2 (5 bases). V was pared by 0 bases and J by 2 bases, with 11 bases between. CDR1 MNHEY and CDR2 SVGAGI come from the germline V gene. CDR3 length: 15 residues. CDR3 region: CASSYSSGSAYEQYF. As DNA, the CDR3 is TGTGCCAGCAGTTACTCGTCGGGGAGCGCCTACGAGCAGTACTTC.

In its sample, this clone was seen a few times. The gene calls are TRBV19 and TRBJ2-7; D may correspond to TRBD1 or TRBD2 (5 bases each). The CDR3 has 16 residues. Germline assignment: CDR1 LNHDA and CDR2 SQIVND (reference sequence). V was shortened by 8 bases and J by 0 bases, with 20 bases between the two germline ends. The CDR3 loop reads CASGAIGATSSYEQYF. The CDR3, as DNA: TGTGCCAGTGGGGCCATCGGGGCCACTAGCTCCTACGAGCAGTACTTC.

The chain couples TRBV5-4 to TRBJ2-2, with D maybe TRBD2 (7 bases). V dropped 4 bases and J dropped 3 bases, with 13 bases sitting between them. This CDR3 comprises 15 residues. CDR1 is SGHNT, CDR2 YYREEE, per germline (reference sequence). CDR3 bases: TGTGCCAGCAGCCGGGGGGCGAGTGACACCGGGGAGCTGTTTTTT. Its protein product is CASSRGASDTGELFF.

This sequence joins TRBV28 and TRBJ1-5, with TRBD1 identical over 8 bases. The germline V gene has CDR1 MDHEN and CDR2 SYDVKM. The junction had 14 bases not matched to a gene; V was cut back by 10 bases and J by 6 bases. The CDR3 runs to 15 residues. CDR3 in amino acids: CATRFRTGMGQPQHF. CDR3 bases: TGTGCCACCAGATTCCGGACAGGGATGGGTCAGCCCCAGCATTTT.

The chain combines TRBV19 with TRBJ1-1; D remains ambiguous. The ends were cut back, 6 bases at V and 0 bases at J, with 8 bases in the middle. The V gene's germline CDR1 is LNHDA and CDR2 SQIVND (reference sequence). This CDR3 spans 13 amino acids. This CDR3 is CASRREMNTEAFF. Written as DNA, the CDR3 is TGTGCCAGTAGACGAGAAATGAACACTGAAGCTTTCTTT.

The genes are TRBV12-5 and TRBJ2-3, with 9 bases matching TRBD1. The CDR3 spans 18 residues. Germline V gene data show CDR1 as LGHNT and CDR2 as FRNRAP. V was pared by 2 bases and J by 1 base, with 10 bases of the junction left unmatched. CDR3 sequence: CASGLLMGQGPGTDTQYF. CDR3 bases: TGTGCTAGTGGTTTGCTGATGGGACAGGGCCCGGGCACAGATACGCAGTATTTT.

The chain combines TRBV29-1 with TRBJ2-1, with 7 bases aligning to TRBD1. Germline values: CDR1 SQVTM, CDR2 ANQGSEA. The CDR3 runs to 13 residues. The ends lost 5 bases at V and 4 bases at J; junction bases unmatched: 5. CDR3 in amino acids: CSVRQGAYNEQFF. CDR3 DNA sequence: TGCAGCGTTCGACAGGGAGCGTACAATGAGCAGTTCTTC.

The chain joins TRBV5-1 to TRBJ2-2; 10 nucleotides agree with TRBD1. CDR1 and CDR2 from the germline V gene are SGHRS and YFSETQ. The length of the CDR3 is 16 residues. After removal of 4 bases from V and 7 bases from J, the junction contained 10 bases not matched to a gene. CDR3 coding DNA: TGCGCCAGCAGCAGGACCGGGACAGGGGTTGGCGGGGAGCTGTTTTTT. This gives the protein CASSRTGTGVGGELFF.